These T cell receptor beta chains were read from a single sample in a study of blood T cell repertoires in COVID-19. Produced via immunoSEQ multiplex PCR; TCRdb's table is partial and in-frame only. This table has about 240,000 clones, around 87% appearing once. The source material was PBMCs or T cells enriched from blood (not recorded which). These receptor sequences come from a woman in her forties with acute COVID-19. Each CDR3 is given with its conserved first and last residue. The D gene is left open where the match is weak. Where a row states a size, it is once, few, many or the class of an expanded clone; other rows omit it.

TRBD2 TRBJ2-7 15 TRBV19 - CASSIGGLASYEQYF TGTGCCAGTAGTATAGGTGGACTAGCGTCCTACGAGCAGTACTTC
TRBD2 TRBJ2-2 16 TRBV5-6 - CASSLRLAGNTGELFF TGTGCCAGCAGCTTGCGGCTAGCGGGAAACACCGGGGAGCTGTTTTTT
TRBD2 TRBJ2-1 18 TRBV7-8 once CASSLRASGIYFRNEQFF TGTGCCAGCAGCTTACGGGCTAGCGGGATTTATTTTAGGAATGAGCAGTTCTTC
TRBD2 TRBJ2-1 17 TRBV27 - CASSSGREGSSYNEQFF TGTGCCAGCAGTTCCGGGCGGGAGGGGAGCTCCTACAATGAGCAGTTCTTC
- TRBJ1-1 13 TRBV6-5 - CASSAASGAEAFF TGTGCCAGCAGCGCGGCGTCCGGCGCTGAAGCTTTCTTT
TRBD2 TRBJ2-3 16 TRBV6-2/TRBV6-3 - CASSTSGLVFTDTQYF TGTGCCAGCAGTACCTCGGGACTAGTTTTCACAGATACGCAGTATTTT
TRBD2 TRBJ2-1 15 TRBV7-3 - CASSLAGGPYNEQFF TGTGCCAGCAGCTTAGCGGGAGGGCCGTACAATGAGCAGTTCTTC
TRBD1 TRBJ1-4 17 TRBV6-1 - CASSDRGQGQTNEKLFF TGTGCCAGCAGTGATAGGGGACAGGGGCAGACTAATGAAAAACTGTTTTTT
TRBD2 TRBJ2-1 15 TRBV13 - CASGPLAGGDGEQFF TGTGCCAGCGGCCCTCTAGCGGGAGGGGATGGTGAGCAGTTCTTC
- TRBJ1-3 14 TRBV7-9 - CASSFGSRGNTIYF TGTGCCAGCAGCTTCGGGAGTCGAGGAAACACCATATATTTT
- TRBJ2-7 12 TRBV10-3 - CAISVDRYEQYF TGTGCCATCAGCGTTGACAGATACGAGCAGTACTTC
- TRBJ1-2 15 TRBV7-9 - CASSLIQGHNYGYTF TGTGCCAGCAGCTTGATTCAGGGTCATAACTATGGCTACACCTTC
TRBD2 TRBJ2-1 15 TRBV19 - CASSLPSGGRGEQFF TGTGCCAGTAGTTTGCCTAGCGGAGGGAGGGGTGAGCAGTTCTTC
- TRBJ2-6 17 TRBV5-4 - CASSPATGTTGANVLTF TGTGCCAGCAGCCCCGCCACCGGGACAACTGGGGCCAACGTCCTGACTTTC
TRBD1 TRBJ1-2 17 TRBV5-4 - CASSGGQGSSGPYGYTF TGTGCCAGCAGCGGGGGACAGGGAAGTTCGGGACCCTATGGCTACACCTTC
TRBD1 TRBJ1-4 14 TRBV27 - CASSHRGGGEKLFF TGTGCCAGCAGTCACAGGGGTGGCGGTGAAAAACTGTTTTTT
- TRBJ1-1 15 TRBV7-6 few CASSLPGLMNTEAFF TGTGCCAGCAGCTTACCAGGGCTCATGAACACTGAAGCTTTCTTT
- TRBJ2-2 12 TRBV29-1 - CSRGVDTGELFF TGCAGCCGGGGAGTGGACACCGGGGAGCTGTTTTTT
TRBD2 TRBJ2-1 19 TRBV18 - CASSQMGTSGLPQYNEQFF TGTGCCAGCTCACAGATGGGGACTAGCGGTCTGCCCCAATACAATGAGCAGTTCTTC
- TRBJ2-3 13 TRBV5-1 - CASSLSGADTQYF TGCGCCAGCAGCTTGTCAGGGGCAGATACGCAGTATTTT
TRBD2 TRBJ2-7 13 TRBV5-6 - CASGGDSSYEQYF TGTGCCAGCGGGGGGGACTCCTCCTACGAGCAGTACTTC
TRBD2 TRBJ2-1 15 TRBV2 - CASAGLAGGGDEQFF TGTGCCAGCGCCGGACTAGCGGGAGGGGGCGATGAGCAGTTCTTC
TRBD1 TRBJ1-6 17 TRBV3-1/TRBV3-2 - CASSQKTGGPSYSPLHF TGTGCCAGCAGCCAAAAAACAGGGGGTCCCTCATATTCACCCCTCCACTTT
- TRBJ2-1 14 TRBV19 - CASSISGIEGGWFF TGTGCCAGTAGTATCTCGGGGATTGAGGGCGGATGGTTCTTC
TRBD1 TRBJ1-5 15 TRBV19 - CASNFRGQTDQPQHF TGTGCCAGTAATTTCAGGGGGCAAACTGATCAGCCCCAGCATTTT
TRBD2 TRBJ2-1 15 TRBV13 - CASSPGGALFAEQFF TGTGCCAGCAGCCCGGGGGGAGCGCTATTCGCTGAGCAGTTCTTC
- TRBJ2-7 12 TRBV25-1 once CASSYRPYEQYF TGTGCCAGTTCCTACCGCCCCTACGAGCAGTACTTC
- TRBJ1-1 14 TRBV6-1 - CASSELTGLTEAFF TGTGCCAGCAGTGAACTTACGGGGTTAACTGAAGCTTTCTTT
TRBD2 TRBJ2-7 20 TRBV5-1 - CASSLEGSGLNAESYYEQYF TGCGCCAGCAGCTTGGAGGGATCGGGACTAAACGCCGAAAGTTACTACGAGCAGTACTTC
TRBD1 TRBJ1-6 19 TRBV24-1 - CATSDLLRQGFWKDSPLHF TGTGCCACCAGTGATTTGCTGAGACAGGGGTTTTGGAAGGATTCACCCCTCCACTTT
- TRBJ2-5 14 TRBV10-3 once CAISESGSQETQYF TGTGCCATCAGTGAGTCGGGGAGCCAAGAGACCCAGTACTTC
- TRBJ2-7 13 TRBV6-5 - CASQEAASYEQYF TGTGCCAGCCAAGAGGCGGCTTCCTACGAGCAGTACTTC
TRBD1 TRBJ1-4 16 TRBV7-9 - CASSQTGVSLNEKLFF TGTGCCAGCAGCCAGACAGGGGTCTCCCTTAATGAAAAACTGTTTTTT
- TRBJ2-7 14 TRBV2 - CASRDQASSYEQYF TGTGCCAGCAGAGACCAGGCGAGCTCCTACGAGCAGTACTTC
TRBD2 TRBJ2-7 16 TRBV19 once CASSINLAGLGGEQYF TGTGCCAGTAGTATAAACCTAGCGGGGTTGGGTGGCGAGCAGTACTTC
TRBD1 TRBJ2-1 15 TRBV27 - CASRQDRGPYNEQFF TGTGCCAGCAGACAAGACAGGGGGCCATACAATGAGCAGTTCTTC
TRBD1 TRBJ1-2 15 TRBV7-3 - CASSLKGTGGSGYTF TGTGCCAGCAGCTTAAAGGGGACAGGGGGAAGTGGCTACACCTTC
TRBD1 TRBJ2-3 19 TRBV10-1 - CASSPGTGTIHSSTDTQYF TGCGCCAGCAGTCCCGGGACAGGGACCATCCACTCTAGCACAGATACGCAGTATTTT
TRBD1 TRBJ2-7 15 TRBV25-1 - CASSGRTGVPYEQYF TGTGCCAGCAGTGGGAGAACAGGGGTCCCCTACGAGCAGTACTTC
TRBD1 TRBJ2-7 15 TRBV7-8 once CASTLRGQAGNEQYF TGTGCCAGCACCCTAAGGGGACAGGCCGGCAACGAGCAGTACTTC
TRBD2 TRBJ2-1 19 TRBV15 - CATSRDRGGAGGRLDEQFF TGTGCCACCAGCAGAGATCGCGGGGGAGCGGGAGGCCGTCTCGATGAGCAGTTCTTC
- TRBJ2-1 15 TRBV5-1 - CASSLPHSSYNEQFF TGCGCCAGCAGCTTGCCCCACAGCTCCTACAATGAGCAGTTCTTC
TRBD1 TRBJ2-1 14 TRBV6-1 - CASSEDRGSNEQFF TGTGCCAGCAGTGAGGACAGGGGTTCGAATGAGCAGTTCTTC
- TRBJ1-2 13 TRBV2 once CASLEPRRPSYTF TGTGCCAGCTTAGAACCCCGTCGCCCTAGCTACACCTTC
TRBD2 TRBJ2-7 13 TRBV6-5 - CASRSGGSSEQYF TGTGCCAGCAGATCCGGGGGGTCTTCCGAGCAGTACTTC
- TRBJ1-6 15 TRBV2 - CASSERQVINSPLHF TGTGCCAGCAGTGAAAGACAGGTGATTAATTCACCCCTCCACTTT
TRBD2 TRBJ2-2 19 TRBV7-3 - CATPYPPALAGPNTGELFF TGTGCCACGCCATACCCCCCAGCTTTAGCGGGACCGAACACCGGGGAGCTGTTTTTT
TRBD1 TRBJ1-6 15 TRBV7-2 - CASSPGYRGNSALHF TGTGCCAGCAGCCCAGGGTACAGGGGTAATTCGGCCCTCCACTTT
- TRBJ1-1 15 TRBV9 - CASSPQGFRETEAFF TGTGCCAGCAGCCCGCAAGGTTTTCGGGAGACTGAAGCTTTCTTT
- TRBJ2-6 16 TRBV5-5 few CASSSSQGSGANVLTF TGTGCCAGCAGCAGCTCTCAGGGGTCTGGGGCCAACGTCCTGACTTTC
TRBD2 TRBJ2-2 15 TRBV5-4 - CASNRAGVDTGELFF TGTGCCAGCAACCGAGCGGGAGTCGACACCGGGGAGCTGTTTTTT
- TRBJ2-7 13 TRBV9 - CASSVGLNDEQYF TGTGCCAGCAGCGTAGGGCTTAACGACGAGCAGTACTTC
TRBD1 TRBJ2-1 15 TRBV7-3 - CASSPQGALDNEQFF TGTGCCAGCAGCCCACAGGGGGCTTTAGACAATGAGCAGTTCTTC
- TRBJ2-7 13 TRBV15 - CATSNGREGEQYF TGTGCCACCAGCAATGGCAGGGAAGGCGAGCAGTACTTC
TRBD2 TRBJ2-1 16 TRBV5-4 - CASSSGLAENYNEQFF TGTGCCAGCAGCTCAGGACTAGCGGAGAACTACAATGAGCAGTTCTTC
TRBD2 TRBJ2-3 14 TRBV7-8 - CASRRTSGRDTQYF TGTGCCAGCAGGCGGACTAGCGGGAGAGATACGCAGTATTTT
- TRBJ2-7 14 TRBV9 - CASSPFSMVDEQYF TGTGCCAGCAGCCCCTTCAGTATGGTTGACGAGCAGTACTTC